One and the same sample provided the 24 T cell receptor beta chains below, sequenced in a study of T-cell reconstitution after alpha-beta-depleted transplantation in children. A TCRbeta library incorporating unique molecular identifiers was prepared. TCRdb recomputed calls from the PCR reads with MiXCR, one row per CDR3 protein. The sample carries about 400,000 distinct CDR3 sequences, over 20% recorded once. The sequenced sample was PBMCs from the stem cell graft donor, obtained from the stem cell graft. The receptor source for this set is a human donor who donated a stem cell graft to a child with acute myeloid leukemia.

This clonotype was counted once. This rearrangement joins TRBV4-1 to TRBJ1-3; D gene unclear. This CDR3 region has 17 residues. The V gene's germline CDR1 is MGHRA and CDR2 YSYEKL. With 2 bases removed from V and 4 bases from J, the gap between germline ends came to 18 bases. The CDR3 here is CASSQSLVRSRGNTIYF. CDR3 in DNA: TGCGCCAGCAGCCAATCTCTCGTCAGGAGCAGGGGAAACACCATATATTTT.

The gene calls are TRBV7-2 and TRBJ2-7; 13 bases fit TRBD2. The V gene end was trimmed by 0 bases and the J gene end by 12 bases; junction bases not matched to a gene: 8. CDR3 size: 15 residues. CDR1 and CDR2 (germline): SGHTA, FQGNSA. DNA of the CDR3: TGTGCCAGCAGCTTAGCGGAACTAGCGGGAGGGACGCGGTACTTC. This codes for CASSLAELAGGTRYF.

The chain combines TRBV27 with TRBJ1-2, with D possibly TRBD1 on 5 matching bases. The germline V gene has CDR1 MNHEY and CDR2 SMNVEV (reference sequence). V lost 6 bases to trimming and J lost 3 bases, with 14 bases between them. CDR3 length equals 14 residues. Here the CDR3 reads CASREGNLDYGYTF. For the CDR3, the DNA is TGTGCCAGCAGAGAGGGGAACCTGGACTATGGCTACACCTTC.

The chain combines TRBV9 with TRBJ2-7; D remains ambiguous. Deletions cut 3 bases from V and 4 bases from J, with 11 bases between. The CDR3 is made up of 13 amino acids. Germline V CDR1 and CDR2: SGDLS, YYNGEE. The CDR3 DNA reads TGTGCCAGCAGCGCACCCCCTTTGTACGAGCAGTACTTC. It codes for CASSAPPLYEQYF.

This clonotype was recorded a few times. This chain links TRBV7-9 with TRBJ2-1; weak D call: TRBD1 (6 bases). Trimming took 3 bases from V and 12 from J, leaving 18 bases between them. CDR3 size: 14 residues. CDR1 and CDR2 (germline): SEHNR, FQNEAQ (reference sequence). The CDR3 DNA reads TGTGCCAGCAGCTTCAGTCTCGACAGGTTAAGGCAGTTCTTC. Its protein is CASSFSLDRLRQFF.

V usage is TRBV12-3 or TRBV12-4 and J usage is TRBJ1-1; no clear D. Trimming removed 1 base at V and 4 bases at J, with 7 bases between. The CDR3 loop spans 13 amino acids. CDR3 in DNA: TGTGCCAGCAGTTTAGAGGCAAGCACTGAAGCTTTCTTT. Its protein is CASSLEASTEAFF.

The chain is built from TRBV29-1 and TRBJ1-4; 7 nucleotides agree with TRBD1. Per the germline V gene, CDR1 is SQVTM and CDR2 is ANQGSEA. The V segment lost 4 bases and the J segment 5 bases; nucleotides outside the gene matches: 7. CDR3 length equals 14 residues. For the CDR3, the DNA is TGCAGCGTTGGCCGGACGGGACAGAATGAAAAACTGTTTTTT. It translates to CSVGRTGQNEKLFF.

This sequence joins TRBV20-1 and TRBJ2-5, with 7 bases matching TRBD1. CDR3 length: 14 amino acids. Trimming at V came to 8 bases and at J to 5 bases, leaving 14 bases not matched to a gene. CDR1 is DFQATT and CDR2 is SNEGSKA in the germline V gene (reference sequence). CDR3 loop: CSFPDRVGTETQYF. The CDR3, as DNA: TGCAGTTTTCCCGACAGGGTGGGGACCGAGACCCAGTACTTC.

This clonotype was found a few times. This chain uses TRBV10-3 with TRBJ2-5; 8 positions match TRBD2. Unmatched junction bases numbered 11, after V lost 10 bases and J lost 10 bases. This CDR3 is built from 12 residues. Germline lookup yields CDR1 ENHRY and CDR2 SYGVKD. In nucleotides, the CDR3 is TGTGCCACCGGGGGGGACTCCCGGGACCAGTACTTC. Its protein product is CATGGDSRDQYF.

In its sample, this clonotype was seen many times. V and J are TRBV29-1 and TRBJ2-1; 9 bases match TRBD2. Germline CDR1 SQVTM, CDR2 ANQGSEA. Losses at the gene ends were 7 bases for V and 4 bases for J; bases not matched to a gene: 5. CDR3 length: 13 residues. CDR3 sequence reads: CSALTSGYNEQFF. CDR3 sequence (DNA): TGCAGCGCCCTGACTAGCGGATACAATGAGCAGTTCTTC.

This chain links TRBV2 with TRBJ1-5, with D possibly TRBD1 on 6 matching bases. Trimming cost V 2 bases and J 4 bases, with 18 bases left between them. The length of the CDR3 is 17 residues. Germline V gene lookup returns CDR1 SNHLY and CDR2 FYNNEI. In nucleotides, the CDR3 is TGTGCCAGCAGTGAACGGCTACAGGGAAGGGCTAATCAGCCCCAGCATTTT. This encodes CASSERLQGRANQPQHF.

The V gene is TRBV5-1, the J gene TRBJ2-3; D possibly matches TRBD1 or TRBD2 (7 bases each). Germline CDR1 and CDR2: SGHRS and YFSETQ. V was clipped by 4 bases and J by 4 bases, with 16 bases between them. The CDR3 covers 15 residues. CDR3 residues: CASSEQGGPADTQYF. In nucleotides, the CDR3 is TGCGCCAGCAGCGAGCAGGGGGGGCCGGCAGATACGCAGTATTTT.

This rearrangement joins TRBV15 to TRBJ2-5, with D perhaps given as TRBD1 or TRBD2 (6 bases each). The CDR3 covers 14 residues. V lost 1 base to trimming and J lost 7 bases, with 13 bases between them. Germline values: CDR1 LNHNV, CDR2 YYDKDF (reference sequence). Here the CDR3 reads CATSRGGARRTQYF. CDR3 DNA sequence: TGTGCCACCAGCAGAGGGGGGGCCCGGCGGACCCAGTACTTC.

This clonotype was picked up a small number of times. The genes are TRBV10-3 and TRBJ2-1, with D uncertain. The CDR3 is 15 residues long. Germline assignment: CDR1 ENHRY and CDR2 SYGVKD. Trimming took 3 bases from V and 3 from J, leaving 12 bases between them. The CDR3, as DNA: TGTGCCATCAGTGACACGACTTTCCTCTACAATGAGCAGTTCTTC. Translating gives CAISDTTFLYNEQFF.

This clonotype was detected only a few times. This chain uses TRBV5-1 with TRBJ2-7; no reliable D call. Germline V gene data show CDR1 as SGHRS and CDR2 as YFSETQ. The V end lost 2 bases, the J end lost 4 bases, and 13 bases lay between the germline ends. This CDR3 spans 14 amino acids. CDR3 DNA sequence: TGCGCCAGCAGCTTTTTTGGTACAGAGTACGAGCAGTACTTC. Amino acids: CASSFFGTEYEQYF.

This clonotype was counted many times. This CDR3 reads CSVSYWGNEQFF. The CDR3 DNA follows: TGCAGCGTTTCCTATTGGGGGAATGAGCAGTTCTTC. The chain employs TRBV29-1 and TRBJ2-1; either TRBD1 or TRBD2 may fit D (5 bases each). Germline assignment: CDR1 SQVTM and CDR2 ANQGSEA. This CDR3 comprises 12 residues. Trimming pared 5 bases from V and 7 bases from J, leaving 12 bases between.

This rearrangement joins TRBV11-2 to TRBJ2-7; 9 positions match TRBD2. V lost 4 bases to trimming and J lost 5 bases; unmatched junction nucleotides: 12. Looked up from germline, CDR1 is SGHAT and CDR2 is FQNNGV. This CDR3 has 16 residues. The CDR3 DNA is TGTGCCAGCAGCTCTATTAGCGGGAGTAAGATCCACGAGCAGTACTTC. Translated: CASSSISGSKIHEQYF.

This clonotype was seen a few times. The chain combines TRBV4-3 with TRBJ2-3, with 9 bases that match TRBD2. CDR1 is LGHNA, CDR2 YSLEER, per germline. Trimming removed 5 bases from V and 9 bases from J; junction bases left unmatched: 15. The CDR3 consists of 16 residues. The CDR3 protein is CASSEPKIGLAKTQYF. DNA for the CDR3: TGCGCCAGCAGCGAACCCAAAATTGGACTAGCGAAGACGCAGTATTTT.

The sample holds a few counts of this clonotype. Written as DNA, the CDR3 is TGTGCCAGCAGTTCCGGGACTAGCGCGAAGTACGAGCAGTACTTC. Its translation: CASSSGTSAKYEQYF. V usage is TRBV27 and J usage is TRBJ2-7, with TRBD2 identical over 10 bases. V lost 4 bases, J lost 4 bases, and 7 bases stayed unmatched. Per germline, CDR1 MNHEY and CDR2 SMNVEV (reference sequence). The CDR3 has 15 amino acids.

This clonotype was seen a handful of times. The chain is built from TRBV10-3 and TRBJ2-7; D possibly corresponds to TRBD1 (6 bases). CDR1 is ENHRY and CDR2 is SYGVKD in the germline V gene. Trimming shortened V by 3 bases and J by 4 bases, and 19 bases separated the two germline ends. The CDR3 totals 16 residues. The CDR3 nucleotides are TGTGCCATCAGTGAATCGCAGGGGACAATCTATTACGAGCAGTACTTC. Residues: CAISESQGTIYYEQYF.

This clonotype showed up just a few times. The junction differs from germline at one of its ends, possibly a read error. CDR3 DNA sequence: TGTGCCAGCAGAGAAGAGCCAACCAGTTCCCCCTACGAGCAGTACTTC. Amino acids: CASREEPTSSPYEQYF. The V and J genes are TRBV6-1 and TRBJ2-7; D gene ambiguous. Germline V lookup: CDR1 MNHNS, CDR2 SASEGT. This CDR3 comprises 16 residues.

This clonotype was seen once. The chain joins TRBV27 to TRBJ2-2, with D possibly matching TRBD2 (5 bases). The CDR3 runs to 14 residues. Trimming cost V 7 bases and J 6 bases, with 15 bases left between them. Per the germline V gene, CDR1 is MNHEY and CDR2 is SMNVEV (reference sequence). CDR3 sequence reads: CASTPGIASGELFF. The DNA of the CDR3 is TGTGCCAGCACCCCGGGAATAGCGTCCGGGGAGCTGTTTTTT.

This clonotype was counted a few times. The chain links TRBV12-3 or TRBV12-4 to TRBJ1-2, with D possibly matching TRBD1 (5 bases). V lost 3 bases, J lost 7 bases, and 12 bases lay in between. The CDR3 has 13 amino acids. CDR3 sequence (DNA): TGTGCCAGCAGTTTTAGGGGAAGGAGTGGCTACACCTTC. Translated: CASSFRGRSGYTF.

The chain joins TRBV10-2 to TRBJ2-5, with 8 positions matching TRBD2. V was pared by 4 bases and J by 1 base, with 5 bases of the junction left unmatched. The germline V gene has CDR1 WSHSY and CDR2 SAAADI. The CDR3 spans 15 residues. CDR3 DNA sequence: TGCGCCAGCAGTGGGCTAGCGGGCGTCCAAGAGACCCAGTACTTC. It encodes CASSGLAGVQETQYF.